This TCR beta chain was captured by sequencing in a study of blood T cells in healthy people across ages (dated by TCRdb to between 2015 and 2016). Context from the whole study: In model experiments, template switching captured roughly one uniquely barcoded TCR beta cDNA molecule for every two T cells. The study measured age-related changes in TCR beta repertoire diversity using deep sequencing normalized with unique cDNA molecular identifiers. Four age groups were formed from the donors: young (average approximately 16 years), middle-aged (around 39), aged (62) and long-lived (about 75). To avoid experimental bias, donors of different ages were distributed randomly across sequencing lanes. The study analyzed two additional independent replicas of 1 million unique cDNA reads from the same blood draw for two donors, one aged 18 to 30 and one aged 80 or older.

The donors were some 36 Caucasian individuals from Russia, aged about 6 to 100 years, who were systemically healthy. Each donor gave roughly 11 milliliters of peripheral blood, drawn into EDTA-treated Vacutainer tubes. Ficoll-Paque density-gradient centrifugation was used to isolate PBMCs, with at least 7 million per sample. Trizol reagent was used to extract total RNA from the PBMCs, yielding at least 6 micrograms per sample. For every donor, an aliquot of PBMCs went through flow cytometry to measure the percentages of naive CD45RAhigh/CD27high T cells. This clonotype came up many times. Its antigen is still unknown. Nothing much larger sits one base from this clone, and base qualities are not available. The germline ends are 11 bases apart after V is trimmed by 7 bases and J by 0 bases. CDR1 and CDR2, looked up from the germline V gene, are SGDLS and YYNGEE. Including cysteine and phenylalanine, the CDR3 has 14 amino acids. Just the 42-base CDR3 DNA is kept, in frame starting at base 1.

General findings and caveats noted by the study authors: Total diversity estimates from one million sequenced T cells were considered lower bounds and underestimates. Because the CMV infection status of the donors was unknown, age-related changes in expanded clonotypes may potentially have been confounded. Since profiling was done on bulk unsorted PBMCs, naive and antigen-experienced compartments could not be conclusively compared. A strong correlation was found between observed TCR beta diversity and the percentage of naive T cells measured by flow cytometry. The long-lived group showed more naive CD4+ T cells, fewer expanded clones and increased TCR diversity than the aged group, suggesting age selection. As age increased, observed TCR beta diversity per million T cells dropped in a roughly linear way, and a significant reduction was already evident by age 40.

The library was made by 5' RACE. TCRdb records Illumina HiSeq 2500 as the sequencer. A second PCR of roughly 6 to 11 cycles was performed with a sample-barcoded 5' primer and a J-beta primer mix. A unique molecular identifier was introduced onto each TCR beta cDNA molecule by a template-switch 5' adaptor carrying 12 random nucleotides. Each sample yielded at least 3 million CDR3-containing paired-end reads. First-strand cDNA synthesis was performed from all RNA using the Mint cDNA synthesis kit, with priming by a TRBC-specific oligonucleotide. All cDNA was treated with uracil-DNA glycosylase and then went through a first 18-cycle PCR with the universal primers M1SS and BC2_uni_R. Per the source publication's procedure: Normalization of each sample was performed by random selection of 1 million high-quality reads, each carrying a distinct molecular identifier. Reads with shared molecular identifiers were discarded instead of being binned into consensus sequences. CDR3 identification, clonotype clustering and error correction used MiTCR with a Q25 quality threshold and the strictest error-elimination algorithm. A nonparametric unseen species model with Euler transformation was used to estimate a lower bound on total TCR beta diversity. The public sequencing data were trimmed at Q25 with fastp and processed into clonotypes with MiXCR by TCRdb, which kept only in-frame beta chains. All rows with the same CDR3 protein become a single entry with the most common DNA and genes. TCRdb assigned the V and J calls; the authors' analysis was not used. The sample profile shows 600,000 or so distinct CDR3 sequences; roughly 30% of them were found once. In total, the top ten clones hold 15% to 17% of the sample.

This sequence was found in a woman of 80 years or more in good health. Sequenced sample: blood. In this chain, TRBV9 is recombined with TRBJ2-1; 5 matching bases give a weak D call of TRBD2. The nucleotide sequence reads TGTGCCAGCTCATTAGGGAGCTCCTACAATGAGCAGTTCTTC. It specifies CASSLGSSYNEQFF.